The 21 T cell receptor beta chains listed next were all sequenced from one sample in a study of post-analysis software for immune sequencing data. Overall study findings and caveats: Roughly 5 TRBV segments (TRBV5-6, TRBV5-1 and TRBV20-1 among them) occurred more frequently in patients than in controls.

These receptors' antigens are unknown. The authors incorporated unique molecular identifiers into the TCR beta cDNA libraries. In TCRdb, the PCR reads were re-called with MiXCR into one record per CDR3 protein. The sample includes some 260,000 distinct CDR3 sequences, less than 40% of them seen just once. The sample comprised blood. The origin of the receptors is a girl between 5 and 17 years old with multiple sclerosis.

This clonotype was counted ten times or more. The chain recombines TRBV27 with TRBJ1-2, with D perhaps TRBD1 (6 bases). The V and J ends lost 5 bases and 5 bases respectively, with 18 bases between them. CDR3 length equals 15 residues. From germline, CDR1 is MNHEY and CDR2 SMNVEV (reference sequence). The CDR3 DNA follows: TGTGCCAGCAGTATCAACGCAGGGGCAGGGTATGGCTACACCTTC. Protein product: CASSINAGAGYGYTF.

Details on this clonotype: The junction shows a germline mismatch at one end, possibly a read error. This sequence joins TRBV7-2 and TRBJ1-1; possible D gene TRBD1, 6 bases. CDR1 is SGHTA, CDR2 FQGNSA, per germline. The CDR3 spans 14 residues. CDR3 nucleotides: TGTGCCGGCAGCCCGGGGGGGGCCCGCACTGAAGCTTTCTTT. Its protein product is CAGSPGGARTEAFF.

This rearrangement joins TRBV3-1 to TRBJ2-2; no clear D. The germline V gene has CDR1 LGHDT and CDR2 YNNKEL (reference sequence). Trimming stripped 1 base from V and 3 bases from J, with 9 bases between. This CDR3 region has 15 residues. The CDR3: CASSQAKTHTGELFF. The CDR3 DNA is TGTGCCAGCAGCCAAGCGAAGACACACACCGGGGAGCTGTTTTTT. The full variable domain, rest sourced from reference TRBV3-1 and TRBJ2-2, is DTAVSQTPKYLVTQMGNDKSIKCEQNLGHDTMYWYKQDSKKFLKIMFSYNNKELIINETVPNRFSPKSPDKAHLNLHINSLELGDSAVYFCASSQAKTHTGELFFGEGSRLTVL.

This clonotype was observed many times. The CDR3 DNA follows: TGTGCCAGCAGCCCAAACAGGGGGCCGGAAGAGACCCAGTACTTC. Its translation: CASSPNRGPEETQYF. The rearrangement links TRBV7-2 to TRBJ2-5; 9 bases are a match to TRBD1. Germline V lookup: CDR1 SGHTA, CDR2 FQGNSA. The junction had 7 bases not matched to a gene; V was cut back by 5 bases and J by 3 bases. The CDR3 consists of 15 residues.

In regard to this clonotype: This may come from a read error, since a much larger clone is one base off. This rearrangement joins TRBV3-1 to TRBJ2-5; a possible D gene is TRBD1 (5 bases). CDR3 length: 14 amino acids. The germline V gene has CDR1 LGHDT and CDR2 YNNKEL (reference sequence). DNA for the CDR3: TGTGCCGGCAGCCAAGGCTGGTCAGGGGAGACCCAGTACTTC. This sequence encodes CAGSQGWSGETQYF.

This clonotype showed up just a few times. The chain couples TRBV3-1 to TRBJ1-1; the D gene is possibly TRBD1 (6 bases). There are 13 residues in the CDR3. V dropped 4 bases and J dropped 4 bases, with 10 bases sitting between them. From germline, CDR1 is LGHDT and CDR2 YNNKEL (reference sequence). The CDR3 is CASSPWGATEAFF. The CDR3, as DNA: TGTGCCAGCAGCCCCTGGGGGGCCACTGAAGCTTTCTTT.

This clonotype was detected many times. The V gene is TRBV28, the J gene TRBJ1-1; TRBD1 aligns across 7 bases. The V segment lost 3 bases and the J segment 7 bases; nucleotides outside the gene matches: 8. This CDR3 contains 14 residues. The germline V gene encodes CDR1 MDHEN and CDR2 SYDVKM. CDR3: CASSFEGARGEAFF. For the CDR3, the DNA is TGTGCCAGCAGTTTTGAGGGGGCGCGGGGTGAAGCTTTCTTT.

This rearrangement joins TRBV29-1 to TRBJ1-1; D is perhaps TRBD1 (5 bases). Trimming cost V 6 bases and J 11 bases, with 19 bases left between them. Germline loops: CDR1 SQVTM, CDR2 ANQGSEA. The CDR3 contains 12 residues. This chain's CDR3 is CSVLGQGLYAFF. DNA for the CDR3: TGCAGCGTCTTAGGGCAGGGACTGTACGCTTTCTTT.

The rearrangement uses TRBV6-6 and TRBJ2-1; no clear D. The CDR3 totals 17 residues. Germline assignment: CDR1 MNHNY and CDR2 SVGAGI (reference sequence). Trimming pared 0 bases from V and 5 bases from J, leaving 17 bases between. The CDR3 coding sequence is TGTGCCAGCAGTTACTCCGGACGACGGGTCACCCACAATGAGCAGTTCTTC. This gives the protein CASSYSGRRVTHNEQFF.

Regarding this clonotype: A much larger clone lies a single base off, so this may be a read error. This sequence joins TRBV29-1 and TRBJ1-1; possible D gene TRBD1, 5 bases. The CDR3 consists of 12 residues. V was pared by 4 bases and J by 4 bases, with 10 bases between. Germline V CDR1 and CDR2: SQVTM, ANQGSEA. CDR3 in amino acids: CSVGQLTTEAFF. The CDR3 coding sequence is TGCAGCGTTGGACAGCTGACCACTGAAGCTTTCTTT.

This clonotype has ten or more counts. The V call is TRBV29-1, the J call TRBJ2-1, with D uncertain. This CDR3 spans 11 amino acids. Trimming removed 6 bases at V and 8 bases at J, with 11 bases between. CDR1 and CDR2 (germline): SQVTM, ANQGSEA. CDR3 sequence reads: CSVVYVDEQFF. CDR3 DNA sequence: TGCAGCGTGGTCTATGTGGATGAGCAGTTCTTC.

The chain carries TRBV29-1 and TRBJ2-3; D gene ambiguous. CDR3 length equals 14 residues. Germline V lookup: CDR1 SQVTM, CDR2 ANQGSEA. The germline V and J ends were trimmed by 3 bases and 1 base, with 11 bases remaining between them. The CDR3 region is CSVEGRTGTDTQYF. CDR3 nucleotide sequence: TGCAGCGTTGAGGGCCGAACAGGCACAGATACGCAGTATTTT.

The chain uses TRBV20-1 and TRBJ1-6; the D gene is possibly TRBD1 (5 bases). Germline CDR1 and CDR2: DFQATT and SNEGSKA (reference sequence). The CDR3 runs to 13 residues. Trimming took 0 bases from V and 7 from J, leaving 7 bases between them. The CDR3 reads CSAREDRNSPLHF. The CDR3 nucleotides are TGCAGTGCTAGAGAAGACAGAAATTCACCCCTCCACTTT.

This clonotype appeared many times. The junction departs from the called germline gene at one end, perhaps through a read error. The V and J genes are TRBV27 and TRBJ2-3; D unclear. The CDR3 is made up of 13 amino acids. Germline values: CDR1 MNHEY, CDR2 SMNVEV (reference sequence). CDR3 loop: CASSLRGTDTQYF. CDR3 coding DNA: TGCGCCAGCAGCCTCCGAGGCACAGATACGCAGTATTTT.

CDR3 nucleotides: TGCAGTGCTAGAGGGACAGGCTATACTGAAGCTTTCTTT. Its protein is CSARGTGYTEAFF. V usage is TRBV20-1 and J usage is TRBJ1-1; TRBD1 matches at 7 bases. The junction had 4 bases not matched to a gene; V was cut back by 1 base and J by 5 bases. The CDR3 is made up of 13 amino acids. The V gene's germline CDR1 is DFQATT and CDR2 SNEGSKA (reference sequence).

Sample share makes this clonotype medium-sized. This sequence joins TRBV7-9 and TRBJ2-1, with D perhaps matching TRBD1 or TRBD2 (6 bases each). Trimming pared 5 bases from V and 9 bases from J, leaving 17 bases between. This CDR3 contains 14 residues. Germline-derived CDR1 and CDR2 are SEHNR and FQNEAQ (reference sequence). The CDR3 sequence is CASSPGGGTVEQFF. The DNA of the CDR3 is TGTGCCAGCAGCCCCGGGGGCGGTACGGTTGAGCAGTTCTTC.

In its sample, this clonotype was seen many times. V is TRBV20-1 and J is TRBJ2-1; TRBD2 aligns across 10 bases. The CDR3 is 15 amino acids. Trimming took 6 bases from V and 5 from J; bases not matched to a gene: 10. Germline lookup yields CDR1 DFQATT and CDR2 SNEGSKA (reference sequence). CDR3 coding DNA: TGCAGTGCCCCCGGAGGGACTAGCGAGAACAATGAGCAGTTCTTC. Translation: CSAPGGTSENNEQFF.

A remark on this clonotype: This may stem from a read error, because a much larger clone lies one nucleotide away. The CDR3 ends on some other residue instead of the conserved phenylalanine or tryptophan, so this is likely a read error. The rearrangement joins TRBV28 to TRBJ1-2, with 7 positions matching TRBD1. The CDR3 spans 13 residues. J was trimmed by 5 bases and V by 7 bases; bases with no gene match: 7. In germline, CDR1 is MDHEN, CDR2 SYDVKM. The CDR3 DNA reads as TGTGCCAGCACCCTGGGACAGTCTTATGGCTACACCTGC. Amino acid sequence: CASTLGQSYGYTC.

This clonotype was seen repeatedly, ten times or more. This rearrangement joins TRBV13 to TRBJ1-2, with D maybe TRBD1 (6 bases). This CDR3 is 15 amino acids long. V shed 5 bases and J shed 3 bases, with 16 bases lying between them. Germline values: CDR1 PRHDT, CDR2 FYEKMQ (reference sequence). CDR3: CASSPSDRSDYGYTF. The CDR3 bases are TGTGCCAGCAGCCCCTCCGACAGGTCTGACTATGGCTACACCTTC. Full variable domain (remainder filled in from reference TRBV13 and TRBJ1-2): AAGVIQSPRHLIKEKRETATLKCYPIPRHDTVYWYQQGPGQDPQFLISFYEKMQSDKGSIPDRFSAQQFSDYHSELNMSSLELGDSALYFCASSPSDRSDYGYTFGSGTRLTVV.

The chain recombines TRBV5-1 with TRBJ2-2; D may correspond to TRBD1 or TRBD2 (7 bases each). V was shortened by 4 bases and J by 6 bases, with 19 bases between the two germline ends. The CDR3 totals 16 residues. CDR1 SGHRS and CDR2 YFSETQ come from the germline V gene. CDR3: CASSPRSGGEPGELFF. For the CDR3, the DNA is TGCGCCAGCAGCCCGAGATCAGGGGGGGAACCCGGGGAGCTGTTTTTT.

The table lists this clonotype with a few counts. V gene TRBV4-2 combines with J gene TRBJ1-6, with D hard to call. Germline CDR1 and CDR2: LGHNA and YNFKEQ. This CDR3 region has 16 residues. The V end was cut by 0 bases, the J end by 5 bases, with 11 bases between. The CDR3 bases are TGTGCCAGCAGCCAAGATAGGCACATCGATAATTCACCCCTCCACTTT. Translated: CASSQDRHIDNSPLHF.